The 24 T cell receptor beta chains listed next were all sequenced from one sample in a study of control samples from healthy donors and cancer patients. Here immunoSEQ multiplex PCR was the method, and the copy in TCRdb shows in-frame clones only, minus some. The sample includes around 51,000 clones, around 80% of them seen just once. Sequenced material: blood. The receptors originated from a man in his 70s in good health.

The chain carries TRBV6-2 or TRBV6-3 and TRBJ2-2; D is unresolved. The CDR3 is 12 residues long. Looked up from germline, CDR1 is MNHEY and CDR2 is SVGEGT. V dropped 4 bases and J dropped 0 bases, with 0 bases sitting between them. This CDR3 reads CASSSNTGELFF. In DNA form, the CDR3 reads TGTGCCAGCAGTTCGAACACCGGGGAGCTGTTTTTT.

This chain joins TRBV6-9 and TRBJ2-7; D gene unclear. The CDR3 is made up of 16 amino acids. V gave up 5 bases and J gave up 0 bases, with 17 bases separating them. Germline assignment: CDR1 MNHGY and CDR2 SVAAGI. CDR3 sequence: CASSLEAWTDSYEQYF. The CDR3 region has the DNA TGTGCCAGCAGTCTAGAAGCGTGGACGGACTCCTACGAGCAGTACTTC.

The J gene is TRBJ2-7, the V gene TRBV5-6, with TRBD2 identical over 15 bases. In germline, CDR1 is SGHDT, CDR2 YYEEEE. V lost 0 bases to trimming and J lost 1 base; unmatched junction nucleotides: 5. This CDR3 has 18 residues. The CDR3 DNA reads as TGTGCCAGCAGCTTGGTCCTCGGACTAGCGGGAGGGTCCTACGAGCAGTACTTC. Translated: CASSLVLGLAGGSYEQYF.

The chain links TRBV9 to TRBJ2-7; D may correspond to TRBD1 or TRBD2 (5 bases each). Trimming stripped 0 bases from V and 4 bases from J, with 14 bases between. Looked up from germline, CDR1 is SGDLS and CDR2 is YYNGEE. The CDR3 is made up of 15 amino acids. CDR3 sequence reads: CASSVVGTPTYEQYF. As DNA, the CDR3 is TGTGCCAGCAGCGTAGTCGGGACCCCAACTTACGAGCAGTACTTC.

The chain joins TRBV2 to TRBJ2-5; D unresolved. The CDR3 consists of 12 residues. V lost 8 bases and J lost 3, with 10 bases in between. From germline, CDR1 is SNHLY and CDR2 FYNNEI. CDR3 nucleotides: TGTGCCAGCCTGGCCAGGAAAGAGACCCAGTACTTC. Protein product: CASLARKETQYF.

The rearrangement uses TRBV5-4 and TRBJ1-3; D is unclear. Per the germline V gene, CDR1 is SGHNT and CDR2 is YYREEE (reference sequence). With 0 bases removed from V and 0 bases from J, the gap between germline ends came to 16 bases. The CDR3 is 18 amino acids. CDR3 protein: CASSLVTAVDDSGNTIYF. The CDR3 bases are TGTGCCAGCAGCTTGGTTACGGCCGTGGACGACTCTGGAAACACCATATATTTT.

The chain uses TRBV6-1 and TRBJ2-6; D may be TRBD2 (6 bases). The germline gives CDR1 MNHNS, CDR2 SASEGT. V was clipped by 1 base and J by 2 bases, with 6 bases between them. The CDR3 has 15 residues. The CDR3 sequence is CASSEGGAGANVLTF. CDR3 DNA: TGTGCCAGCAGTGAAGGGGGGGCTGGGGCCAACGTCCTGACTTTC.

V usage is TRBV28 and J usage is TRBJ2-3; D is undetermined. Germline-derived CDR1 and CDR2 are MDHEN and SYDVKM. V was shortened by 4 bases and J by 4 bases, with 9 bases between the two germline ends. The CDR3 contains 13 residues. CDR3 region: CASSSKGPDTQYF. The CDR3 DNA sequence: TGTGCCAGCAGTTCCAAAGGCCCAGATACGCAGTATTTT.

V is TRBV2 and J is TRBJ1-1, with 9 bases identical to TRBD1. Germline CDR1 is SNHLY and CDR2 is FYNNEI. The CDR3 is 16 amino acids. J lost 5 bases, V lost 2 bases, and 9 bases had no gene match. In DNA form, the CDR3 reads TGTGCCAGCAGTGAATACCCCGGGACAGGGAAGACTGAAGCTTTCTTT. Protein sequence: CASSEYPGTGKTEAFF.

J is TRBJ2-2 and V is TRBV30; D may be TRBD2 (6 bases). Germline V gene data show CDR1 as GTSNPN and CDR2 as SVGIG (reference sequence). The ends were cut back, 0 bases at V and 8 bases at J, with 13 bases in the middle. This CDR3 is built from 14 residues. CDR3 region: CAWSVRRASGELFF. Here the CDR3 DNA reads TGTGCCTGGAGTGTAAGGAGGGCTAGTGGGGAGCTGTTTTTT.

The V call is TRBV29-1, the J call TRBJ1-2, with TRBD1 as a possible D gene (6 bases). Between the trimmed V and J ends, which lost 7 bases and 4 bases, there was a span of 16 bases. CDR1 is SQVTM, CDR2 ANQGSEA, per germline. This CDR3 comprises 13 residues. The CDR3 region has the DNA TGCAGCGCCGTCGCAGGGGTGGGCTATGGCTACACCTTC. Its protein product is CSAVAGVGYGYTF.

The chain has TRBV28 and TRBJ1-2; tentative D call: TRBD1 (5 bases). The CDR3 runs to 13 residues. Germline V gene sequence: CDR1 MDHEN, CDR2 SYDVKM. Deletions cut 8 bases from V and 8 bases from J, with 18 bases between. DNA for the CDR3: TGTGCCAGCCATCCCGCGGGGGGGGTGGGCTACACCTTC. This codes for CASHPAGGVGYTF.

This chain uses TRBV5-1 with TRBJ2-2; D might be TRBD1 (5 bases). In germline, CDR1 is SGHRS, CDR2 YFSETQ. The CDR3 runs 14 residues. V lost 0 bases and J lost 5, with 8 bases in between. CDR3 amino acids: CASSLDRLTGELFF. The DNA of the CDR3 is TGCGCCAGCAGCTTGGACAGGCTTACCGGGGAGCTGTTTTTT.

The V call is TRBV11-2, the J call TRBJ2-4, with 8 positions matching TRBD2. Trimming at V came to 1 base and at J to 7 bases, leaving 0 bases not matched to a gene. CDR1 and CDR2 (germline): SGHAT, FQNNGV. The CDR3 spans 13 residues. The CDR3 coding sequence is TGTGCCAGCAGCTTAGCGGGAGGGAACATTCAGTACTTC. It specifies CASSLAGGNIQYF.

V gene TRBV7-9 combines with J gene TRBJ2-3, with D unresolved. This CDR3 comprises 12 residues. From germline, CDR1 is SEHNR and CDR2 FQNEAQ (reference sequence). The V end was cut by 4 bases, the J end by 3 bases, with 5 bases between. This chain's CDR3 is CASSWDTDTQYF. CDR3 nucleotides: TGTGCCAGCAGCTGGGATACAGATACGCAGTATTTT.

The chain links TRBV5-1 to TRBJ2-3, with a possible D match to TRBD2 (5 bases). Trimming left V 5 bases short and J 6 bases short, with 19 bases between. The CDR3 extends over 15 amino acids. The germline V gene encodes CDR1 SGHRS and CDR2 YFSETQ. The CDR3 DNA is TGCGCCAGCAGAGAGGGCAGTATTCGGGTGGATACGCAGTATTTT. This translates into CASREGSIRVDTQYF.

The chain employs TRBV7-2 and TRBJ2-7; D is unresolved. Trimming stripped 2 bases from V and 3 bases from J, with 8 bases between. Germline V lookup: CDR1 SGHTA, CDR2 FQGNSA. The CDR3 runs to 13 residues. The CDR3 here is CASSLNGYYEQYF. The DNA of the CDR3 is TGTGCCAGCAGCTTAAACGGGTACTACGAGCAGTACTTC.

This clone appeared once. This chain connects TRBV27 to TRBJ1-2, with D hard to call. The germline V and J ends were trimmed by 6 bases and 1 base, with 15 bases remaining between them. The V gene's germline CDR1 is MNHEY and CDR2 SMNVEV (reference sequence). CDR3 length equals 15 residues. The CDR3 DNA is TGTGCCAGCAGATTGGAGGGCCGACTTAACTATGGCTACACCTTC. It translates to CASRLEGRLNYGYTF.

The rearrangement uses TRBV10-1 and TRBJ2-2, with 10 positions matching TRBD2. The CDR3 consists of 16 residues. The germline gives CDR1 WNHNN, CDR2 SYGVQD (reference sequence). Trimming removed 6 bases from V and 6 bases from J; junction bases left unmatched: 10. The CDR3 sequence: CASSGASGSLAGELFF. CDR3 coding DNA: TGCGCCAGCAGCGGGGCTAGCGGGAGTCTTGCCGGGGAGCTGTTTTTT.

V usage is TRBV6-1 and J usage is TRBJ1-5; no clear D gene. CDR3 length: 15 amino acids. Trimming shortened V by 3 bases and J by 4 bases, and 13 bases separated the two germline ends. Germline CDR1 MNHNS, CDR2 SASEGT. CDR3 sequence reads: CASSEGHLFNQPQHF. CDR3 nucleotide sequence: TGTGCCAGCAGTGAGGGTCACCTTTTTAATCAGCCCCAGCATTTT.

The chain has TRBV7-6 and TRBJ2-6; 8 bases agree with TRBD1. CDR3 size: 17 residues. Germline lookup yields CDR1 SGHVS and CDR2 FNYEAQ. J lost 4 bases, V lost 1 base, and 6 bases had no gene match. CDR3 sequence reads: CASSLVLTGAGANVLTF. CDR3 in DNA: TGTGCCAGCAGCTTAGTTCTGACAGGGGCAGGGGCCAACGTCCTGACTTTC. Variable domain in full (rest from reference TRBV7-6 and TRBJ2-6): GAGVSQSPRYKVTKRGQDVALRCDPISGHVSLYWYRQALGQGPEFLTYFNYEAQQDKSGLPNDRFSAERPEGSISTLTIQRTEQRDSAMYRCASSLVLTGAGANVLTFGAGSRLTVL.

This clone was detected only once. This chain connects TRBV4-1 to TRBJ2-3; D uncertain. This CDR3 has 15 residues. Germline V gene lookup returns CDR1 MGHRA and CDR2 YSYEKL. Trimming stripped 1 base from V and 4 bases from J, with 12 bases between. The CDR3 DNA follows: TGCGCCAGCAGCCAAGTTCTTAGTTTACCAGATACGCAGTATTTT. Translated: CASSQVLSLPDTQYF.

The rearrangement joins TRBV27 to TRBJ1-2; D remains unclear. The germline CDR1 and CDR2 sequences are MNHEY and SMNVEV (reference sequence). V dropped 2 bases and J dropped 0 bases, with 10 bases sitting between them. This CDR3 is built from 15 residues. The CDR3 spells CASSLTPIANYGYTF. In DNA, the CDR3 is TGTGCCAGCAGTTTAACACCAATAGCTAACTATGGCTACACCTTC.

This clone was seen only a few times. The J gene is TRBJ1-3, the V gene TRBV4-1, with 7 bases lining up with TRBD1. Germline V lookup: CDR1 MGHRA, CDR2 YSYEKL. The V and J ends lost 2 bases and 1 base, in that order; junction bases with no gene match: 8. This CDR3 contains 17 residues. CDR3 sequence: CASSQLPGQISGNTIYF. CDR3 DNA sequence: TGCGCCAGCAGCCAACTTCCGGGACAGATATCTGGAAACACCATATATTTT.